The clone carrying this T cell receptor (beta chain) was seen ten or more times. CDR1 is SGHTA and CDR2 is FQGNSA in the germline V gene. Trimming at V came to 2 bases and at J to 4 bases, leaving 4 bases not matched to a gene. The CDR3 totals 14 residues. In TCRdb, the RT-PCR reads were re-called with MiXCR into one record per CDR3 protein. The sample consists of about 680,000 distinct CDR3 sequences, approximately 14% of them appearing once. The chain has TRBV7-2 and TRBJ1-1; 7 nucleotides match TRBD1. The sequence derives from a female donor in good health, serving as a healthy control. Sequences were obtained from memory CD4+ T cells from blood. The chain's CDR3 is CASSLNRGGTEAFF. Here the CDR3 DNA reads TGTGCCAGCAGCTTAAACAGGGGTGGCACTGAAGCTTTCTTT.